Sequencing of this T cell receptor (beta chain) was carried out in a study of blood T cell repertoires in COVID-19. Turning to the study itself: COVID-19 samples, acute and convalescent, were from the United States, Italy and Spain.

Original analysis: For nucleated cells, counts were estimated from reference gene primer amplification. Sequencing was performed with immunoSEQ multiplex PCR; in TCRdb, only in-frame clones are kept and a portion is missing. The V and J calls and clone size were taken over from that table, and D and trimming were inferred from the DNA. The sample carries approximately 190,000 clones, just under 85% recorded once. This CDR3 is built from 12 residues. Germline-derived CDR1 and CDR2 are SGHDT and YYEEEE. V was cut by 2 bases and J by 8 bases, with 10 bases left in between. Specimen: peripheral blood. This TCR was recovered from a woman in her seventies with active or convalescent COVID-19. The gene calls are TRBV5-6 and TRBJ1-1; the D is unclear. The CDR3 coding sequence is TGTGCCAGCAGCTTTGCCCTCGAGGAAGCTTTCTTT. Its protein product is CASSFALEEAFF.